This T cell receptor (beta chain) comes out of a study of T cell responses to AZD1222 COVID-19 vaccine. General study results and limits: Unmutated variant regions are reportedly the target of nearly half of TCRs that are spike-specific. Spike-specific TCR repertoires showed rising breadth and depth after two AZD1222 doses.

In the case of this clone: Its antigen is unknown.

The CDR3 consists of 13 residues. CDR1 MGHRA and CDR2 YSYEKL come from the germline V gene. The germline V and J ends were trimmed by 3 bases and 7 bases, with 12 bases remaining between them. Only in-frame clones appear in the TCRdb table, and some are missing; sequencing was by immunoSEQ multiplex PCR. The repertoire has under 150,000 clones, roughly 93% of them found once; the top ten carry 9.3%. Second doses that came at about 4 or about 12 weeks were put together. The origin of this receptor is an adult who received the AZD1222 COVID-19 vaccine. The chain is built from TRBV4-1 and TRBJ1-2, with D uncertain. The material was peripheral blood, obtained 28 days after the second AZD1222 dose. The chain's CDR3 is CASSQGSGVGYTF. The CDR3 region has the DNA TGCGCCAGCAGCCAGGGGTCGGGAGTTGGCTACACCTTC.